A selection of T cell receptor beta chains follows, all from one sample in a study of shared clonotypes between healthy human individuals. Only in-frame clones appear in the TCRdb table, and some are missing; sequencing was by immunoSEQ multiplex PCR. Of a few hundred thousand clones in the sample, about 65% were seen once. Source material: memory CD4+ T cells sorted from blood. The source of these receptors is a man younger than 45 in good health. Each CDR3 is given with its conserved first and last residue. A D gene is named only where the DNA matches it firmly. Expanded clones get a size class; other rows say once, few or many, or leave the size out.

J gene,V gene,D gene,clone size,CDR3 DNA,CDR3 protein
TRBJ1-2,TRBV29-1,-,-,TGCAGCGCCTTGTCGGACTATGGCTACACCTTC,CSALSDYGYTF
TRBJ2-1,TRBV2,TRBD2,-,TGTGCCAGCAGTACCGCTAGCGGAGGCTACAATGAGCAGTTCTTC,CASSTASGGYNEQFF
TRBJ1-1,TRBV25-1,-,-,TGTGCCAGCAGAGGGGGAGTGATGAACACTGAAGCTTTCTTT,CASRGGVMNTEAFF
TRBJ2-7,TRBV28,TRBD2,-,TGTGCCAGCAGTTCCCTCGGGACTAGCCGCTACGAGCAGTACTTC,CASSSLGTSRYEQYF
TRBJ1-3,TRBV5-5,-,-,TGTGCCAGCAGCTGGAACCAGGGCTCTGGAAACACCATATATTTT,CASSWNQGSGNTIYF
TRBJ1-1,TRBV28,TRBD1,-,TGTGCCAGCAGTAAACCGACAGGGGTCACTGAAGCTTTCTTT,CASSKPTGVTEAFF
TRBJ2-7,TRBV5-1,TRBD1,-,TGCGCCAGCAGCGTCGGACAGGGGTCTACCGACGAGCAGTACTTC,CASSVGQGSTDEQYF
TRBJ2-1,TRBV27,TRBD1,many,TGTGCCAGCAGTCCCCTAGGCCCAGGGGGGCAGTTCTTC,CASSPLGPGGQFF
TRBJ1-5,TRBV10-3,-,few,TGTGCCATCAGTGACAGGGCCCGATTGGAGCCCCAGCATTTT,CAISDRARLEPQHF
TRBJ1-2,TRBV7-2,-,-,TGTGCCAGCAGCTTAGCGGTTGGGACACGGAGAGCATTGGGCTACACCTTC,CASSLAVGTRRALGYTF
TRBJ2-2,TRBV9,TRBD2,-,TGTGCCAGCAGCGTCCCTGGACTAGCGGGAGGCGTTCTCACTAACACCGGGGAGCTGTTTTTT,CASSVPGLAGGVLTNTGELFF
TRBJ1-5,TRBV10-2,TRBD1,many,TGCGCCAGCAGGGCTCGGACAGGGGGGACCCAAAATCAGCCCCAGCATTTT,CASRARTGGTQNQPQHF
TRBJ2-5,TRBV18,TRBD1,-,TGTGCCAGCTCACCACAAGACAGGGGCAGGGAGACCCAGTACTTC,CASSPQDRGRETQYF
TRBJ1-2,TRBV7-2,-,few,TGTGCCAGCAGCCTCCGGGACATCTACACCTTC,CASSLRDIYTF
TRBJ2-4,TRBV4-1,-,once,TGCGCCAGCAGCCAAGAACCCGGACAGTTAAACATTCAGTACTTC,CASSQEPGQLNIQYF
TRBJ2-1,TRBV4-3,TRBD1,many,TGCGCCAGCAGCCAAAACACAGGGACAGGAGGTGAGCAGTTCTTC,CASSQNTGTGGEQFF